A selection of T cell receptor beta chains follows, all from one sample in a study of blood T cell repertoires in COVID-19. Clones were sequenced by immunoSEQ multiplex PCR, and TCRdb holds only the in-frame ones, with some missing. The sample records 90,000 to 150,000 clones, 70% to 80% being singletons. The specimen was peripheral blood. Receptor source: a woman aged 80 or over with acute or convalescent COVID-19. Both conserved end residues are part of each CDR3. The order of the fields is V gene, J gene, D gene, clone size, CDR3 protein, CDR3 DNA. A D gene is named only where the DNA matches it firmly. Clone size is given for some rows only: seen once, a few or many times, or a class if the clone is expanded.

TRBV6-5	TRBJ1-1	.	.	CAINNLPGNTEAFF	TGTGCCATCAATAACCTACCGGGGAACACTGAAGCTTTCTTT
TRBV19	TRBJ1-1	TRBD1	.	CASSWDRPNTEAFF	TGTGCCAGTAGTTGGGACAGGCCAAACACTGAAGCTTTCTTT
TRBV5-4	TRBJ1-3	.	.	CASSRETGVSGNTIYF	TGTGCCAGCAGCCGGGAGACGGGAGTGTCGGGAAACACCATATATTTT
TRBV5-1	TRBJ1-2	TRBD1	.	CASSATGGLVYGYTF	TGCGCCAGCAGCGCGACAGGGGGTCTCGTCTATGGCTACACCTTC
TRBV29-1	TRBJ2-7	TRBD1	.	CSVVGGGYGQYF	TGCAGCGTTGTAGGGGGCGGATACGGGCAGTACTTC
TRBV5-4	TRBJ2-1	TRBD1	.	CASSPGQDNEQFF	TGTGCCAGCAGCCCGGGACAGGACAATGAGCAGTTCTTC
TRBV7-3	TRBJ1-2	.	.	CASSTTGGGYGYTF	TGTGCCAGCAGCACAACTGGGGGCGGCTATGGCTACACCTTC
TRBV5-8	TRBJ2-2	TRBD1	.	CASTWDRGTGELFF	TGTGCCAGCACTTGGGACAGAGGAACCGGGGAGCTGTTTTTT
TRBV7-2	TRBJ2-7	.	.	CASSLAGGLSYEQYF	TGTGCCAGCAGCTTAGCGGGGGGACTCTCCTACGAGCAGTACTTC
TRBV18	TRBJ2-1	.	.	CASSPTGGRDNEQFF	TGTGCCAGCTCACCAACTGGGGGGAGAGACAATGAGCAGTTCTTC
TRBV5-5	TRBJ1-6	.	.	CASSWTPGASPLHF	TGTGCCAGCAGCTGGACACCAGGAGCTTCACCCCTCCACTTT
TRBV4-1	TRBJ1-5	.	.	CASSQTPYPGVTNQPQHF	TGCGCCAGCAGCCAAACCCCATACCCAGGGGTCACCAATCAGCCCCAGCATTTT
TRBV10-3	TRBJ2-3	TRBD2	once	CAISDSAGGTDTQYF	TGTGCCATCAGTGATTCTGCGGGGGGAACAGATACGCAGTATTTT
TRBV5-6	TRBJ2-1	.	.	CASSLGGTAYNEQFF	TGTGCCAGCAGCTTGGGAGGGACTGCCTACAATGAGCAGTTCTTC
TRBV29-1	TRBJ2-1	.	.	CSVEVGSGGSYNEQFF	TGCAGCGTTGAAGTTGGGTCCGGGGGCTCCTACAATGAGCAGTTCTTC
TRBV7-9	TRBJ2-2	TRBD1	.	CASSLDRQGWGTGELFF	TGTGCCAGCAGCTTAGACCGACAGGGTTGGGGCACCGGGGAGCTGTTTTTT
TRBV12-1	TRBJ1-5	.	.	CASSFIMGQVSNQPQHF	TGTGCCAGCAGCTTCATAATGGGACAGGTTAGTAATCAGCCCCAGCATTTT
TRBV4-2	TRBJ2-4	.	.	CASSPEGLPLAKNIQYF	TGTGCCAGCAGCCCCGAGGGACTGCCTCTAGCCAAAAACATTCAGTACTTC
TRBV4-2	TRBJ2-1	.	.	CASSQTYYTADNEQFF	TGTGCCAGCAGCCAAACATATTATACAGCAGACAATGAGCAGTTCTTC
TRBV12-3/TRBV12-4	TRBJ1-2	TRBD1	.	CASRATGSGGYTF	TGTGCCAGCAGAGCGACAGGGTCGGGCGGCTACACCTTC
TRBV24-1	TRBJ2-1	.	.	CATSANRKIQNSYNEQFF	TGTGCCACCAGTGCGAACAGGAAGATCCAGAACTCCTACAATGAGCAGTTCTTC
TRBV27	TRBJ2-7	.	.	CASSSSGDEQYF	.
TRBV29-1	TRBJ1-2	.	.	CSVGGGTESYTF	TGCAGCGTTGGCGGGGGGACGGAAAGCTACACCTTC
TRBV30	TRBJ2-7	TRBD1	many	CAWTRRDSYEQYF	TGTGCCTGGACCAGACGGGACAGCTACGAGCAGTACTTC
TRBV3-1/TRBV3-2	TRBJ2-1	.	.	CASSLRGLSNEQFF	TGTGCCAGCAGCCTCAGGGGATTATCCAATGAGCAGTTCTTC
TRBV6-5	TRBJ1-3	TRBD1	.	CASSYAGTDSGNTIYF	TGTGCCAGCAGCTACGCCGGGACAGACTCTGGAAACACCATATATTTT
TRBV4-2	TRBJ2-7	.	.	CASSQEGGIPYEQYF	TGTGCCAGCAGCCAAGAAGGCGGCATCCCCTACGAGCAGTACTTC
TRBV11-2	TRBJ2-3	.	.	CASSLGGEVGTDTQYF	TGTGCCAGCAGCTTAGGGGGAGAGGTCGGCACAGATACGCAGTATTTT
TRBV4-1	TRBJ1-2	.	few	CASSQDREPNYGYTF	TGCGCCAGCAGCCAAGATCGAGAGCCTAACTATGGCTACACCTTC
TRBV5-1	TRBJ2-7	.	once	CASSLRGGGSYEQYF	TGCGCCAGCAGCTTGAGAGGTGGTGGGTCCTACGAGCAGTACTTC
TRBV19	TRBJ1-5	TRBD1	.	CASTPSTGQGNQPQHF	TGTGCCAGTACTCCTTCAACCGGACAGGGCAATCAGCCCCAGCATTTT
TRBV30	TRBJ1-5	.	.	CAWSAVSNQPQHF	TGTGCCTGGAGTGCGGTAAGCAATCAGCCCCAGCATTTT
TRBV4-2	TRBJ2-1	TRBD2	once	CASSQVLAGRSNEQFF	TGTGCCAGCAGCCAAGTCCTAGCGGGAAGGTCCAATGAGCAGTTCTTC
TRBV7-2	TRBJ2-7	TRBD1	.	CASSWDRAYEQYF	TGTGCCAGCAGTTGGGACAGGGCCTACGAGCAGTACTTC
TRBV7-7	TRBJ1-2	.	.	CASSPTDWYGYTF	TGTGCCAGCAGCCCAACAGATTGGTATGGCTACACCTTC
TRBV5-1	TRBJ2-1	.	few	CASSLASVSQRPWIPDNEQFF	TGCGCCAGCAGCTTGGCATCAGTAAGTCAGAGGCCTTGGATTCCTGACAATGAGCAGTTCTTC
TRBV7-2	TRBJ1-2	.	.	CASSLGTRGAAGYGYTF	TGTGCCAGCAGCTTAGGTACCAGGGGAGCGGCGGGCTATGGCTACACCTTC
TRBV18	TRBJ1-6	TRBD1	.	CASSQGQDSPLHF	TGTGCCAGCTCACAGGGACAGGATTCACCCCTCCACTTT
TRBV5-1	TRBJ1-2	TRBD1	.	CASSSPGQVNYGYTF	TGCGCCAGCAGCTCTCCGGGACAGGTTAACTATGGCTACACCTTC
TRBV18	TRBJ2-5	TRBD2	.	CASSPGLAGQETQYF	TGTGCCAGCTCACCCGGGCTAGCGGGACAAGAGACCCAGTACTTC